This section outlines one TCR beta chain sequence together with its context. This entry comes from a study of control samples from healthy donors and cancer patients. Germline V lookup: CDR1 GTSNPN, CDR2 SVGIG (reference sequence). CDR3 length equals 15 residues. With 8 bases clipped from V and 1 base from J, the junction kept 7 bases outside the gene matches. This table comes from immunoSEQ multiplex PCR, and its TCRdb copy is limited to in-frame clones, with some not included. Among around 140,000 clones listed, about nine tenths were seen once. The chain employs TRBV30 and TRBJ2-2, with 10 bases lining up with TRBD2. Material for sequencing was PBMCs. This sequence originates from a man between 50 and 59 years old with head and neck cancer. CDR3 sequence: CAGVLAGVNTGELFF. The CDR3 region has the DNA TGTGCCGGTGTGCTAGCGGGGGTGAACACCGGGGAGCTGTTTTTT.